Given below is one T cell receptor (beta chain) in context. Sequencing used immunoSEQ multiplex PCR; TCRdb keeps in-frame clones, though not all of them. The table records over 100,000 clones, 88% of them present only once. These data belong to a study of blood T cell repertoires in COVID-19. The germline CDR1 and CDR2 sequences are LGHDT and YNNKEL (reference sequence). The CDR3 has 13 amino acids. V lost 4 bases, J lost 8 bases, and 14 bases lay in between. The chain recombines TRBV3-1 (or the pseudogene TRBV3-2) with TRBJ1-2; D unclear. The sample comprised peripheral blood. The receptor was isolated from a man over 45 with acute or convalescent COVID-19. This chain's CDR3 is CASSPPFGLGYTF. The CDR3 nucleotides read TGTGCCAGCAGCCCGCCTTTCGGGTTAGGCTACACCTTC.